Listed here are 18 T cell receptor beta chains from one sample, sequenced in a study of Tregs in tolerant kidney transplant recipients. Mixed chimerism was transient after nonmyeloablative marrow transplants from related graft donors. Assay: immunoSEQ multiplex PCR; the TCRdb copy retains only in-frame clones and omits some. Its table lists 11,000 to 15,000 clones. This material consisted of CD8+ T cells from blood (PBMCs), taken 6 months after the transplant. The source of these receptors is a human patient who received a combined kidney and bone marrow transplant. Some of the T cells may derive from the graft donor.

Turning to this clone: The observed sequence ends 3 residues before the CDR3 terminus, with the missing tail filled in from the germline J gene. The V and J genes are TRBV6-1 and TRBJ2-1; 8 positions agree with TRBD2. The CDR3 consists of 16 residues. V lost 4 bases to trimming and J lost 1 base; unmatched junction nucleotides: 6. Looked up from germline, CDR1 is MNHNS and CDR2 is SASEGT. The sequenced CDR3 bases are TGTGCCAGCAGTGTACTCCCTAGCGGGTCCTACAATGAG. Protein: CASSVLPSGSYNE. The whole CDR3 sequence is CASSVLPSGSYNEQFF.

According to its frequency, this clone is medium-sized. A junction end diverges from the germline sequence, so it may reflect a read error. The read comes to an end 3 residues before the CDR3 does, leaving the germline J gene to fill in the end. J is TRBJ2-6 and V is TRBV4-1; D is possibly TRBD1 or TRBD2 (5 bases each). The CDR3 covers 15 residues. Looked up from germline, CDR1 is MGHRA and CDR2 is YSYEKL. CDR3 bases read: TGCACCAGCACCACAGGAGGTTCTGGGGCCAACGTC. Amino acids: CTSTTGGSGANV. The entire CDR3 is CTSTTGGSGANVLTF.

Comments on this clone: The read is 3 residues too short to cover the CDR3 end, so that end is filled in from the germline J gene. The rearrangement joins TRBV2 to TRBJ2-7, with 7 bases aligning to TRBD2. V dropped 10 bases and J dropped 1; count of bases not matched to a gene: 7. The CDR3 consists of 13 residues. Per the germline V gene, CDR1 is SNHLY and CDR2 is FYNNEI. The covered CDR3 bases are TGTGCCACCCAACCGGGACTATCCTACGAG. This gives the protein CATQPGLSYE. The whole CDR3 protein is CATQPGLSYEQYF. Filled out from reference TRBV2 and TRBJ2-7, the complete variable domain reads EPEVTQTPSHQVTQMGQEVILRCVPISNHLYFYWYRQILGQKVEFLVSFYNNEISEKSEIFDDQFSVERPDGSNFTLKIRSTKLEDSAMYFCATQPGLSYEQYFGPGTRLTVT.

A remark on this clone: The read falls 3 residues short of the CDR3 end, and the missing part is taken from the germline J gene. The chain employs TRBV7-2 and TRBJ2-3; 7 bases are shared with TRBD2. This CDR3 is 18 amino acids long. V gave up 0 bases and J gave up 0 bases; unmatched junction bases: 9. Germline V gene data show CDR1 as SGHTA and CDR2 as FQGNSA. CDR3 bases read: TGTGCCAGCAGCTTAGCCAGCCTAGCGGAAGCTAGCACAGATACG. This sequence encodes CASSLASLAEASTDT. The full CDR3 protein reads CASSLASLAEASTDTQYF.

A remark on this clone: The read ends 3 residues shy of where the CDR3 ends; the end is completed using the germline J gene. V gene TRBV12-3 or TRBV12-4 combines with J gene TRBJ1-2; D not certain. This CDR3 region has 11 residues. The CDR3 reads CASSFNQGYTF. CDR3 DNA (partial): TGTGCCAGCAGTTTTAACCAGGGC.

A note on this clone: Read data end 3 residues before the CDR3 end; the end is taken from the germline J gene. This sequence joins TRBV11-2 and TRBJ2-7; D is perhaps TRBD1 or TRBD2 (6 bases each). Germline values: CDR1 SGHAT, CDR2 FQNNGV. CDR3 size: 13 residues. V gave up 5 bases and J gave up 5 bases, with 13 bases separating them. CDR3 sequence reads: CASSAGQLDEQYF. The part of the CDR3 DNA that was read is TGTGCCAGCAGCGCGGGACAACTGGACGAG.

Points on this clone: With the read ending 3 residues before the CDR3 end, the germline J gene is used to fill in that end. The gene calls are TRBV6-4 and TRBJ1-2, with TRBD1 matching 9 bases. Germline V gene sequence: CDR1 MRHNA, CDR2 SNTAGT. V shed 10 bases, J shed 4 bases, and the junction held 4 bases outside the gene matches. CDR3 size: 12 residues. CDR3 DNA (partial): TGTGCCACAAGACAGGGGGTCTATGGC. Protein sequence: CATRQGVYG. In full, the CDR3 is CATRQGVYGYTF.

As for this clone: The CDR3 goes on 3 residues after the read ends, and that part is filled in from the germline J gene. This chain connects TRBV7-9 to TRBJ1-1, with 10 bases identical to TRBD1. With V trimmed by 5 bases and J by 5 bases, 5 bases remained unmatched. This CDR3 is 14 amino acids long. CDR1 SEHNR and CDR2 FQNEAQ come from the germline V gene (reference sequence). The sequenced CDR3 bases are TGTGCCAGCAGCCCGACAGGGGGCGGGACTGAA. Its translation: CASSPTGGGTE. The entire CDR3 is CASSPTGGGTEAFF.

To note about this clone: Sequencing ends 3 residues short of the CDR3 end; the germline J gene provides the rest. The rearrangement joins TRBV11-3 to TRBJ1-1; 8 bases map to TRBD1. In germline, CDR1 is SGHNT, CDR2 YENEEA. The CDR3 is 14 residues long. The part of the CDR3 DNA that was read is TGTGCCAGCAGCTTATCTCAGGGGGCAGAAGAA. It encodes CASSLSQGAEE. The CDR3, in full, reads CASSLSQGAEEAFF.

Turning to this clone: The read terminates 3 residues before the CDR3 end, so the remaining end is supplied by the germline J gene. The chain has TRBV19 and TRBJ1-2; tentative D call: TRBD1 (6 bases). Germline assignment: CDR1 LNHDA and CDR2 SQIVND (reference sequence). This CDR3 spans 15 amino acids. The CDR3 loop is CASSIGPQQGWGYTF. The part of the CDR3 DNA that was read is TGTGCCAGTAGTATAGGCCCCCAACAGGGTTGGGGC. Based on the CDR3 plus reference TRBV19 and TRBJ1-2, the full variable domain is DGGITQSPKYLFRKEGQNVTLSCEQNLNHDAMYWYRQDPGQGLRLIYYSQIVNDFQKGDIAEGYSVSREKKESFPLTVTSAQKNPTAFYLCASSIGPQQGWGYTFGSGTRLTVV.

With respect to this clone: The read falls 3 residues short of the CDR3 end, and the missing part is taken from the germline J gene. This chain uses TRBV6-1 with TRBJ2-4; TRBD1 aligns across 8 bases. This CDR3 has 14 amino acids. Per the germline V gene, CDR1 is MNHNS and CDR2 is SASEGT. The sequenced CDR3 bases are TGTGCCAGCAGTGGGGACAGGACGAACTATGGT. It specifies CASSGDRTNYG. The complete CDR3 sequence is CASSGDRTNYGQYF.

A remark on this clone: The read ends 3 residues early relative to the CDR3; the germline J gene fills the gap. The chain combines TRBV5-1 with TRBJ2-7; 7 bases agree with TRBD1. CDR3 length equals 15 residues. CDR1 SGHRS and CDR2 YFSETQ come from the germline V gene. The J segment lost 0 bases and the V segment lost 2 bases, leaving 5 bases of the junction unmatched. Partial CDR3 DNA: TGCGCCAGCAGCTTTGGGACAGTCCACTCCTACGAG. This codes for CASSFGTVHSYE. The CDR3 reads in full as CASSFGTVHSYEQYF.

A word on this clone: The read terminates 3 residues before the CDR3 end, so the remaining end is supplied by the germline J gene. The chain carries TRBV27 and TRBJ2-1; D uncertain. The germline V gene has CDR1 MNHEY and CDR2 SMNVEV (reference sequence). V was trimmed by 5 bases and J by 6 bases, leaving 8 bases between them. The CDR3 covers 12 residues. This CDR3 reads CASSLNSNEQFF. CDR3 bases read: TGTGCCAGCAGTCTAAACAGCAATGAG.

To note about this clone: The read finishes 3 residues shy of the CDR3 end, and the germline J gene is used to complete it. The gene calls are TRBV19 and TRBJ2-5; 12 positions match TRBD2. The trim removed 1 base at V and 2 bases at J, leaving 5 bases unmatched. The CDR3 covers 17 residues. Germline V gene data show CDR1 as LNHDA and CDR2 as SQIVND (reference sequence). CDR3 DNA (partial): TGTGCCAGTAGTATAGGGACTAGCGGGGTGGATCAAGAGACC. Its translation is CASSIGTSGVDQET. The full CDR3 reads CASSIGTSGVDQETQYF.

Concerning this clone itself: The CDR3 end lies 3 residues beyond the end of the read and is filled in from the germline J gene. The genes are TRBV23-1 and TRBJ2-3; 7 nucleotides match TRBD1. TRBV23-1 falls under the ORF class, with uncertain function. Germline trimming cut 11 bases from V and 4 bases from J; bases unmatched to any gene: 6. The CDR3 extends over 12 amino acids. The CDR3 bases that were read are TGCGCCGTCGGGACAGCCGCAGATACG. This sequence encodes CAVGTAADT. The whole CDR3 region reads CAVGTAADTQYF.

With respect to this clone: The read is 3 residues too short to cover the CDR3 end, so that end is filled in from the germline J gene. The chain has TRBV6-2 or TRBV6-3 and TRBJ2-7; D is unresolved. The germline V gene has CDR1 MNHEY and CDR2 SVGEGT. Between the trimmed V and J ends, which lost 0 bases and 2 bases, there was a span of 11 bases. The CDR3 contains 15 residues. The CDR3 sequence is CASSYSRSFPYEQYF. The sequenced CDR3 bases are TGTGCCAGCAGTTACTCGAGGTCCTTCCCCTACGAG.

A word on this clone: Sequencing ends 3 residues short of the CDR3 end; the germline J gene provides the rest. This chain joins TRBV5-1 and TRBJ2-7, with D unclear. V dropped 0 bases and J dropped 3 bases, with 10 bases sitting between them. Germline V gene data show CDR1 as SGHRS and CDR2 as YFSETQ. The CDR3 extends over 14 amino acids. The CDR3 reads CASSLGAEYYEQYF. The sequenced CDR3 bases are TGCGCCAGCAGCTTGGGGGCAGAGTACTACGAG.

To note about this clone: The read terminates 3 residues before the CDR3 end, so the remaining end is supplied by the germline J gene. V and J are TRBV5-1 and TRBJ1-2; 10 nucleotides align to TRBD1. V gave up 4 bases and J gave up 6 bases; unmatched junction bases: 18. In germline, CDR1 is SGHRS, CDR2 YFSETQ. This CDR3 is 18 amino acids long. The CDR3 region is CASSIAGTGETGRDGYTF. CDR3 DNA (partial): TGCGCCAGCAGCATAGCCGGGACAGGGGAAACGGGTCGGGATGGC.